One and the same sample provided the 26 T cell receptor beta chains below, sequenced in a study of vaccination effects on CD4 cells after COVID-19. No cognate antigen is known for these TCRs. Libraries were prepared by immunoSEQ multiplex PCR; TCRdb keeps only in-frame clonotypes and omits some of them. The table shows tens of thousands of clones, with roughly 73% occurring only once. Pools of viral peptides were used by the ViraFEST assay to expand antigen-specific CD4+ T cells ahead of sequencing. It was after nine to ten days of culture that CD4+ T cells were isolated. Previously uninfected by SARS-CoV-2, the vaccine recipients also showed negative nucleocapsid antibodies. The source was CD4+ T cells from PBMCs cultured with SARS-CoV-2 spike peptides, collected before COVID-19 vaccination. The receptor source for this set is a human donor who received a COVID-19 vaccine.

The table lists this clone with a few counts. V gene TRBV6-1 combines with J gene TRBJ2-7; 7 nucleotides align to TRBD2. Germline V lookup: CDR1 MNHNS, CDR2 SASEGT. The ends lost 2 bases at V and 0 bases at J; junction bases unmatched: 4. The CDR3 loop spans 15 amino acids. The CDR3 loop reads CASSELADSSYEQYF. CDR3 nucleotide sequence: TGTGCCAGCAGTGAACTAGCGGATAGCTCCTACGAGCAGTACTTC.

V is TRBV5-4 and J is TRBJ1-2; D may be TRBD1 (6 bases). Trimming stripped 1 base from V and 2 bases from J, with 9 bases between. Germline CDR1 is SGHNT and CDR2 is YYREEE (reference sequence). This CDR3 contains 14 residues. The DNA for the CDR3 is TGTGCCAGCAGCTTGAATACAGGGAACTATGGCTACACCTTC. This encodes CASSLNTGNYGYTF.

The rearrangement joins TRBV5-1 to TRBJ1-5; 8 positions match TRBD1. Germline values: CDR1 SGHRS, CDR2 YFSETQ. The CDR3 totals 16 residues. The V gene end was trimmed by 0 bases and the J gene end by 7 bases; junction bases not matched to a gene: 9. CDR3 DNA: TGCGCCAGCAGCTTGGGGGACAGGCAAGGAGGACAGCCCCAGCATTTT. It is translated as CASSLGDRQGGQPQHF.

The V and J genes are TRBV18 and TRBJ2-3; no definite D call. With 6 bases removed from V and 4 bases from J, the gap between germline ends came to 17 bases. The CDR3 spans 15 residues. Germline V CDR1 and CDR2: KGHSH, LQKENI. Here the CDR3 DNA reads TGTGCCAGCTCTCAACCGCAGGTAGTGTCAGATACGCAGTATTTT. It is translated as CASSQPQVVSDTQYF.

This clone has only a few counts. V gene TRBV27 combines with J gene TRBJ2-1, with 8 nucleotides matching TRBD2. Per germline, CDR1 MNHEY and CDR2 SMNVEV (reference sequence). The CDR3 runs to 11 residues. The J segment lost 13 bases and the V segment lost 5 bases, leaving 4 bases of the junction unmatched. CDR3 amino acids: CASSKRERQFF. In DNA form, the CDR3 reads TGTGCCAGCAGTAAGCGGGAGCGTCAGTTCTTC.

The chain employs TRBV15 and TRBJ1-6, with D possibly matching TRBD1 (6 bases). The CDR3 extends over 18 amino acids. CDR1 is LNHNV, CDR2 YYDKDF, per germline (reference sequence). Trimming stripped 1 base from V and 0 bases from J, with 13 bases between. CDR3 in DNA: TGTGCCACCAGCAGAGCTGGGGGCTATAGCTCCTATAATTCACCCCTCCACTTT. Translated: CATSRAGGYSSYNSPLHF.

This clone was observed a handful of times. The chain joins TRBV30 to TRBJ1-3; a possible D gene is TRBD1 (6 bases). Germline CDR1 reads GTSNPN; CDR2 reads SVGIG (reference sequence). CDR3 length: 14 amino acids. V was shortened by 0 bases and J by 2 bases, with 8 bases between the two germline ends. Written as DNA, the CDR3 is TGTGCCTGGAGTGTAGGGGGGACTGGAAACACCATATATTTT. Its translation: CAWSVGGTGNTIYF. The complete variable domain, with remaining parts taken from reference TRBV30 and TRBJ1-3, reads SQTIHQWPATLVQPVGSPLSLECTVEGTSNPNLYWYRQAAGRGLQLLFYSVGIGQISSEVPQNLSASRPQDRQFILSSKKLLLSDSGFYLCAWSVGGTGNTIYFGEGSWLTVV.

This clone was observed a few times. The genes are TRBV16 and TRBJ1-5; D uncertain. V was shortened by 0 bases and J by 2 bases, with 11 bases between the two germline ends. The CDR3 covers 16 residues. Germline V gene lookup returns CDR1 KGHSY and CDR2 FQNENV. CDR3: CASSQSRPSRNQPQHF. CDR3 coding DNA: TGTGCCAGCAGCCAATCTCGGCCGTCGCGCAATCAGCCCCAGCATTTT.

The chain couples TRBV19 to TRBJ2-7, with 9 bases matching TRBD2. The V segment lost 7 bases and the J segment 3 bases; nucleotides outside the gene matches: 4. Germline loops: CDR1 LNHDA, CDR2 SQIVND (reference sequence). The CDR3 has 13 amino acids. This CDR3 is CASTDSGSYEQYF. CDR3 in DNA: TGTGCCAGTACGGATAGCGGGAGCTACGAGCAGTACTTC.

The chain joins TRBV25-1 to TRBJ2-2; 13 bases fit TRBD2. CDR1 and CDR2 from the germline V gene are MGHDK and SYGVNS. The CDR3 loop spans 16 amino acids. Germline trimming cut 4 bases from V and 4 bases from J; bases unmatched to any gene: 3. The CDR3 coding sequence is TGTGCCAGCAGTGGAGGACTAGCGGGAGTCACCGGGGAGCTGTTTTTT. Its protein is CASSGGLAGVTGELFF.

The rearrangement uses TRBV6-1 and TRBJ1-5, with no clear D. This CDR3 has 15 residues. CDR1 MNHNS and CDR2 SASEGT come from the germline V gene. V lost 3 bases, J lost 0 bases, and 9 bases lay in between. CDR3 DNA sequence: TGTGCCAGCAGTGATCAGGCTTATAGCAATCAGCCCCAGCATTTT. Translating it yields CASSDQAYSNQPQHF.

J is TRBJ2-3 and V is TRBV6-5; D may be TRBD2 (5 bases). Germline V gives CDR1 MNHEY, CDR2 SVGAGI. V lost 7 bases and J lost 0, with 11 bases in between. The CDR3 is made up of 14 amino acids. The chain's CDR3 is CASNSLGSTDTQYF. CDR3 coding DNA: TGTGCCAGCAACTCACTAGGGAGCACAGATACGCAGTATTTT.

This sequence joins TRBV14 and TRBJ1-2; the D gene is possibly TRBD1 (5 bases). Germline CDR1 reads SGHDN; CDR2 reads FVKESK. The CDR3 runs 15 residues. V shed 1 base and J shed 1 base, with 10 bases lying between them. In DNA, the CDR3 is TGTGCCAGCAGCCAAGGGGACGCCTTTAACTATGGCTACACCTTC. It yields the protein CASSQGDAFNYGYTF.

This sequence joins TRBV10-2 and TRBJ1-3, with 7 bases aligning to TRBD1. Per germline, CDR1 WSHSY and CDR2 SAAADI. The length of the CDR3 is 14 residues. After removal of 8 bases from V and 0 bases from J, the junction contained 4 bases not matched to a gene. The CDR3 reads CASRQGSSGNTIYF. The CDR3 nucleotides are TGCGCCAGCCGACAGGGAAGCTCTGGAAACACCATATATTTT.

For the CDR3, the DNA is TGTGCCAGCAGCTTAGTACTGGGTTTAACCGGGGAGCTGTTTTTT. Translating gives CASSLVLGLTGELFF. This chain links TRBV7-2 with TRBJ2-2; D unresolved. The germline CDR1 and CDR2 sequences are SGHTA and FQGNSA. V was cut by 1 base and J by 5 bases, with 11 bases left in between. The CDR3 is made up of 15 amino acids.

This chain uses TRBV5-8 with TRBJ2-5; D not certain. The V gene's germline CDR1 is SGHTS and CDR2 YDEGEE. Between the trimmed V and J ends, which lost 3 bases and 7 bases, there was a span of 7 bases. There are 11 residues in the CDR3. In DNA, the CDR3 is TGTGCCAGCAGCTGGTCGGGGACCCAGTACTTC. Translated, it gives CASSWSGTQYF.

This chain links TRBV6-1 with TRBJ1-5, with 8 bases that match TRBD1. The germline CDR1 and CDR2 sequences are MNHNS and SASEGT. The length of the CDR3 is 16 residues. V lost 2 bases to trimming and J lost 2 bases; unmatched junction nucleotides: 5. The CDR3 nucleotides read TGTGCCAGCAGTGAACCAGGGGGCCGAGGCAATCAGCCCCAGCATTTT. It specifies CASSEPGGRGNQPQHF.

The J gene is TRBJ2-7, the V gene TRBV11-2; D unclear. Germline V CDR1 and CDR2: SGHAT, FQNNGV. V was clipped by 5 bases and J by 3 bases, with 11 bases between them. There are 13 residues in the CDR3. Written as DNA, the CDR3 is TGTGCCAGCAGCCCGGACCGGAGCTACGAGCAGTACTTC. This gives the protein CASSPDRSYEQYF.

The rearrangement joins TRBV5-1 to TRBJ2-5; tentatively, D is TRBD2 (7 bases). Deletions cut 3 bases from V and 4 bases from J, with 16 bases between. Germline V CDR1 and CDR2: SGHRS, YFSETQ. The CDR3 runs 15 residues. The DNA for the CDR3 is TGCGCCAGCAGCTCTGGGGGGGGCGGTGTAGAGACCCAGTACTTC. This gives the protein CASSSGGGGVETQYF.

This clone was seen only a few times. For the CDR3, the DNA is TGTGCCAGCAGCTTAGGGCAGACCTATGGCTACACCTTC. This encodes CASSLGQTYGYTF. The J gene is TRBJ1-2, the V gene TRBV7-2, with no clear D. The CDR3 has 13 residues. Germline V gene data show CDR1 as SGHTA and CDR2 as FQGNSA. The V end lost 1 base, the J end lost 4 bases, and 7 bases lay between the germline ends.

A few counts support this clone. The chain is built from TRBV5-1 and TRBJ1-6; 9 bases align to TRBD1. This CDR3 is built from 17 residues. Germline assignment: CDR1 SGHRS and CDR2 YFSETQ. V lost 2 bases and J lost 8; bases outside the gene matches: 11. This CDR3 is CASSLADRGIGYSPLHF. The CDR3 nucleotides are TGCGCCAGCAGCTTAGCGGACAGGGGAATCGGATATTCACCCCTCCACTTT.

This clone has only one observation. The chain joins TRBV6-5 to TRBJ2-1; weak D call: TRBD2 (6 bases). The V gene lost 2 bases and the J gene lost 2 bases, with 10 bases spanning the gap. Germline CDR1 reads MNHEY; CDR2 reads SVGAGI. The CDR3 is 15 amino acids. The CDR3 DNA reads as TGTGCCAGCAGTTACGGGACTGGGGCCTACAATGAGCAGTTCTTC. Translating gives CASSYGTGAYNEQFF.

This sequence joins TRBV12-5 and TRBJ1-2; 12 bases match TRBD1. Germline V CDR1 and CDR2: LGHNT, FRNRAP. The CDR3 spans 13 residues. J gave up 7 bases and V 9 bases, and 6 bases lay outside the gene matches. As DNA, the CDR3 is TGTGCTAGAACGGGACAGGGGGCTTTTGGCTACACCTTC. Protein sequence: CARTGQGAFGYTF.

This chain's CDR3 is CATSDSWRDSGETQYF. CDR3 in DNA: TGTGCCACCAGTGATAGTTGGCGGGACTCGGGTGAGACCCAGTACTTC. This rearrangement joins TRBV24-1 to TRBJ2-5, with a tentative D call TRBD2 (6 bases). From germline, CDR1 is KGHDR and CDR2 SFDVKD. The CDR3 extends over 16 amino acids. V lost 3 bases and J 5 bases, leaving 18 bases between the germline ends.

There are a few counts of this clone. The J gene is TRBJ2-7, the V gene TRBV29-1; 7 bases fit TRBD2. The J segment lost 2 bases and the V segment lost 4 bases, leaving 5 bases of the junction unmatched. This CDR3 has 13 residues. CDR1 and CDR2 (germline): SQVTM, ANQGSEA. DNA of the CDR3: TGCAGCGTTGTCTCCGCGGGGGCCTACGAGCAGTACTTC. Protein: CSVVSAGAYEQYF.

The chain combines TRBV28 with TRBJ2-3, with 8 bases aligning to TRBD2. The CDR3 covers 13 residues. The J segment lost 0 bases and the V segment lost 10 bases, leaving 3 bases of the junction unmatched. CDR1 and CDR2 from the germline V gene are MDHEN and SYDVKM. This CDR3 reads CATSGGSTDTQYF. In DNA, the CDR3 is TGTGCCACGTCGGGAGGGAGCACAGATACGCAGTATTTT.